The source of this TCR beta chain is a study of blood T cell repertoires in COVID-19. The assay was immunoSEQ multiplex PCR, and TCRdb's table has in-frame clones only and misses some. This table has approximately 330,000 clones, about 87% appearing once. Germline V gene sequence: CDR1 GTSNPN, CDR2 SVGIG (reference sequence). This CDR3 has 16 residues. Trimming took off 0 bases at V and 5 bases at J, with 19 bases between the two ends. The clonotype originates from a man aged 30-40 years with COVID-19, enrolled during active disease. Sequenced material: peripheral blood. This rearrangement joins TRBV30 to TRBJ2-5; tentatively, D is TRBD1 (6 bases). In DNA form, the CDR3 reads TGTGCCTGGAGTGTAGCAGGGGCCGGCCCGGGCGAGACCCAGTACTTC. Protein sequence: CAWSVAGAGPGETQYF.